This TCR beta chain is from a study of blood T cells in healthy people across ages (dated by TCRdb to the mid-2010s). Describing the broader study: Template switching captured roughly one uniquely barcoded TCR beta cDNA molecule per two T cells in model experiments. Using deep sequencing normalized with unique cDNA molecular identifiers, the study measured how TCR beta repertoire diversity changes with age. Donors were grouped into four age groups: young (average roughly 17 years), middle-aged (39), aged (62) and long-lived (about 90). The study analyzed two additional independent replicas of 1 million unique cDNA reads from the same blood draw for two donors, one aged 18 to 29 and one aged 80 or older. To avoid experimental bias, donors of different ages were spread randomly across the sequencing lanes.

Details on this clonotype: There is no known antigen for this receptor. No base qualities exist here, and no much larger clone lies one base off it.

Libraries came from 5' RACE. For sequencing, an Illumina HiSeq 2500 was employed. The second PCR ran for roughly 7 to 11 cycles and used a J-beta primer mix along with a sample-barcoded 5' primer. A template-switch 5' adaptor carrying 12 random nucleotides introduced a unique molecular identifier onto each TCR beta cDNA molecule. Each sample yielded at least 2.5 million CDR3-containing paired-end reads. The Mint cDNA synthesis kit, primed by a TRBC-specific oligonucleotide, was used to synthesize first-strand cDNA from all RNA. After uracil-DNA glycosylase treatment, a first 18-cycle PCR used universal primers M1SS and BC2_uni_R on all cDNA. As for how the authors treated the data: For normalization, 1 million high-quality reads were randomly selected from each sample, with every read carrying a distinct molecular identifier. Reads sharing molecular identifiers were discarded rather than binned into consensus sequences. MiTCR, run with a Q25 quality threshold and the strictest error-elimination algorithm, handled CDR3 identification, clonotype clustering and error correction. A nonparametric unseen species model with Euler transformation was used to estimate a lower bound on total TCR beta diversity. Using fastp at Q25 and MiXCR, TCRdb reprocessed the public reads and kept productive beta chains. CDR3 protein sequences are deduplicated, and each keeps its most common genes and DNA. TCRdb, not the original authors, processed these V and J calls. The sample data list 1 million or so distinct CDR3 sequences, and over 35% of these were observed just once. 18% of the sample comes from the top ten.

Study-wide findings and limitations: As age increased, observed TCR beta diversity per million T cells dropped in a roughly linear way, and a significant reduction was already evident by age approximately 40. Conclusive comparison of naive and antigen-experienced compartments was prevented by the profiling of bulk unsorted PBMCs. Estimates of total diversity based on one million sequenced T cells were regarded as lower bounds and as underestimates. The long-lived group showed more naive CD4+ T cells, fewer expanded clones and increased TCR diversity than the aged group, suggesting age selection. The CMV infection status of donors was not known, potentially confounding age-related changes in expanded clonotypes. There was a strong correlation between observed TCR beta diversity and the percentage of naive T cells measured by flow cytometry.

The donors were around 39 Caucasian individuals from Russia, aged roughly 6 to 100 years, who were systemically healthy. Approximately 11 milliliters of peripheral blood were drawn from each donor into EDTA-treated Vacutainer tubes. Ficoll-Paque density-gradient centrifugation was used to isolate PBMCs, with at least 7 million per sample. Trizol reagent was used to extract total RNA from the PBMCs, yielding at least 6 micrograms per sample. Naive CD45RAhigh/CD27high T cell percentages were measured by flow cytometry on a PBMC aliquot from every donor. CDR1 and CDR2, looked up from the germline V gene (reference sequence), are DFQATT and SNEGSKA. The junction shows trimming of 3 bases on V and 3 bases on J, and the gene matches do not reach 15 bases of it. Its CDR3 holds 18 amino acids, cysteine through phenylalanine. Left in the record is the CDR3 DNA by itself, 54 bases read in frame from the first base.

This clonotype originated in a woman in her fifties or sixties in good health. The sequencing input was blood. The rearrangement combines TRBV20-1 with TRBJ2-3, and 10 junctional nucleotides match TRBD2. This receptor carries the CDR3 CSARRNSGRAEGTDTQYF. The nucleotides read TGCAGTGCTAGGCGGAACAGCGGGAGGGCCGAAGGAACAGATACGCAGTATTTT.